Shown below are 20 T cell receptor beta chains from a single sample sequenced in a study of cytomegalovirus exposure and HLA in healthy donors. Both 60 Vbeta primers and 13 Jbeta primers went into the PCR. TCRdb's copy holds only in-frame clones and misses some; the assay was immunoSEQ multiplex PCR. The profile covers over 100,000 clones, with 74% appearing a single time and approximately 1.9% taken by the ten largest. The sample consisted of PBMCs. The receptor set was obtained from a human donor in good health.

V usage is TRBV7-8 and J usage is TRBJ2-5, with D tentatively TRBD1 (5 bases). Trimming took off 3 bases at V and 3 bases at J, with 17 bases between the two ends. Germline values: CDR1 SGHVS, CDR2 FQNEAQ. This CDR3 is built from 16 residues. Here the CDR3 reads CASSFFQGSTEETQYF. The CDR3 bases are TGTGCCAGCAGCTTTTTTCAGGGATCAACTGAAGAGACCCAGTACTTC. The full variable domain, its missing parts supplied by reference TRBV7-8 and TRBJ2-5, is GAGVSQSPRYKVAKRGQDVALRCDPISGHVSLFWYQQALGQGPEFLTYFQNEAQLDKSGLPSDRFFAERPEGSVSTLKIQRTQQEDSAVYLCASSFFQGSTEETQYFGPGTRLLVL.

This clone was detected a few times. The rearrangement joins TRBV18 to TRBJ1-2; tentatively, D is TRBD1 (6 bases). The CDR3 has 16 amino acids. CDR1 is KGHSH and CDR2 is LQKENI in the germline V gene. The V and J ends lost 3 bases and 2 bases respectively, with 16 bases between them. The CDR3 loop is CASSPFAGVENYGYTF. The CDR3 DNA reads as TGTGCCAGCTCACCGTTCGCAGGGGTGGAGAACTATGGCTACACCTTC.

V usage is TRBV7-2 and J usage is TRBJ1-5; D is uncertain. V was clipped by 7 bases and J by 1 base, with 14 bases between them. Looked up from germline, CDR1 is SGHTA and CDR2 is FQGNSA. This CDR3 region has 15 residues. This CDR3 reads CASTSTGLSNQPQHF. CDR3 bases: TGTGCCAGCACCTCCACGGGATTGAGCAATCAGCCCCAGCATTTT.

The genes are TRBV29-1 and TRBJ1-1, with D unclear. The CDR3 covers 12 residues. CDR1 SQVTM and CDR2 ANQGSEA come from the germline V gene. Deletions cut 3 bases from V and 4 bases from J, with 9 bases between. The CDR3 spells CSVEGRFTEAFF. CDR3 nucleotide sequence: TGCAGCGTTGAGGGCAGATTCACTGAAGCTTTCTTT.

V usage is TRBV5-1 and J usage is TRBJ2-1; 10 nucleotides agree with TRBD2. Germline V gene sequence: CDR1 SGHRS, CDR2 YFSETQ. This CDR3 spans 17 amino acids. V was clipped by 0 bases and J by 0 bases; unmatched bases: 3. The CDR3 bases are TGCGCCAGCAGCTTGGCGGCTAGCGGGAGCTCCTACAATGAGCAGTTCTTC. It encodes CASSLAASGSSYNEQFF.

The V and J genes are TRBV6-6 and TRBJ2-7; weak D call: TRBD2 (5 bases). The germline V and J ends were trimmed by 2 bases and 6 bases, with 14 bases remaining between them. The length of the CDR3 is 14 residues. Germline loops: CDR1 MNHNY, CDR2 SVGAGI (reference sequence). CDR3 sequence reads: CASSYNQREREQYF. CDR3 nucleotide sequence: TGTGCCAGCAGTTACAACCAGAGGGAGCGCGAGCAGTACTTC.

This sequence joins TRBV6-5 and TRBJ2-7, with 8 bases fitting TRBD1. V was pared by 6 bases and J by 0 bases, with 7 bases of the junction left unmatched. Germline CDR1 and CDR2: MNHEY and SVGAGI. The CDR3 runs 15 residues. The CDR3 loop reads CASRPQGQASYEQYF. The CDR3 DNA sequence: TGTGCCAGCAGACCCCAGGGACAGGCCTCCTACGAGCAGTACTTC.

The gene calls are TRBV12-5 and TRBJ2-3, with D uncertain. CDR1 LGHNT and CDR2 FRNRAP come from the germline V gene. Trimming stripped 6 bases from V and 4 bases from J, with 8 bases between. CDR3 size: 12 residues. CDR3 loop: CASGPVSDTQYF. Here the CDR3 DNA reads TGTGCTAGTGGCCCGGTTTCAGATACGCAGTATTTT. Using reference TRBV12-5 and TRBJ2-3 for the parts outside the CDR3, the full variable domain is DARVTQTPRHKVTEMGQEVTMRCQPILGHNTVFWYRQTMMQGLELLAYFRNRAPLDDSGMPKDRFSAEMPDATLATLKIQPSEPRDSAVYFCASGPVSDTQYFGPGTRLTVL.

Details on this clone: The junction does not match germline at one end; this may be a read error. This rearrangement joins TRBV7-2 to TRBJ1-3; D perhaps matches TRBD1 (6 bases). The CDR3 covers 15 residues. Germline CDR1 and CDR2: SGHTA and FQGNSA. CDR3 residues: CASSLASAGASEPDF. CDR3 bases: TGTGCCAGCAGCTTAGCGTCGGCAGGGGCCTCGGAGCCAGATTTT.

This chain connects TRBV12-2 to TRBJ2-1; TRBD2 is taken as the D call from the table, unchecked against the DNA. TRBV12-2 is a known pseudogene. The CDR3 sequence is 22 residues long. The CDR3 is CASRGSLAGGSISPISGNEQFF. As DNA, the CDR3 is TGTGCAAGTCGCGGAAGTCTAGCGGGAGGTTCCATTTCCCCGATTTCGGGCAATGAGCAGTTCTTC.

The gene calls are TRBV6-1 and TRBJ2-1; 9 nucleotides agree with TRBD1. V lost 7 bases, J lost 3 bases, and 7 bases stayed unmatched. Germline V CDR1 and CDR2: MNHNS, SASEGT. The CDR3 extends over 15 amino acids. In nucleotides, the CDR3 is TGTGCCAGCACCACAACAGGGGGCTTCTACAATGAGCAGTTCTTC. This translates into CASTTTGGFYNEQFF.

The chain combines TRBV5-6 with TRBJ1-5, with 12 bases matching TRBD1. Per the germline V gene, CDR1 is SGHDT and CDR2 is YYEEEE. The V gene end was trimmed by 4 bases and the J gene end by 5 bases; junction bases not matched to a gene: 4. The CDR3 has 15 residues. CDR3 DNA: TGTGCCAGCAGCCCAAGGGACAGGGGGCATCAGCCCCAGCATTTT. It encodes CASSPRDRGHQPQHF.

This clone has just a few counts. In nucleotides, the CDR3 is TGTGCCAGCAGCTTAAGTGCAGGCAATGAAGCTTTCTTT. Protein product: CASSLSAGNEAFF. The chain uses TRBV7-2 and TRBJ1-1; no reliable D call. The ends were cut back, 2 bases at V and 7 bases at J, with 11 bases in the middle. The CDR3 is 13 amino acids. The germline gives CDR1 SGHTA, CDR2 FQGNSA.

This clone was seen a few times. The rearrangement uses TRBV28 and TRBJ1-5, with D possibly matching TRBD1 (5 bases). Germline CDR1 and CDR2: MDHEN and SYDVKM. The ends were cut back, 6 bases at V and 1 base at J, with 19 bases in the middle. This CDR3 has 17 residues. This CDR3 reads CASRRGVGNRSNQPQHF. CDR3 bases: TGTGCCAGCAGACGGGGGGTGGGGAACCGGAGCAATCAGCCCCAGCATTTT.

The V gene is TRBV9, the J gene TRBJ2-3; a weak D match, TRBD2 (6 bases). This CDR3 contains 15 residues. Germline V lookup: CDR1 SGDLS, CDR2 YYNGEE. Trimming shortened V by 0 bases and J by 2 bases, and 10 bases separated the two germline ends. The CDR3, as DNA: TGTGCCAGCAGCGTAGCAGGGACTGCCACAGATACGCAGTATTTT. Translation: CASSVAGTATDTQYF. The full variable domain, with the rest looked up from reference TRBV9 and TRBJ2-3, is DSGVTQTPKHLITATGQRVTLRCSPRSGDLSVYWYQQSLDQGLQFLIQYYNGEERAKGNILERFSAQQFPDLHSELNLSSLELGDSALYFCASSVAGTATDTQYFGPGTRLTVL.

The chain has TRBV11-3 and TRBJ2-2; 9 positions match TRBD2. This CDR3 region has 14 residues. V dropped 5 bases and J dropped 3; count of bases not matched to a gene: 1. Per the germline V gene, CDR1 is SGHNT and CDR2 is YENEEA. CDR3 sequence: CASSRGRDTGELFF. CDR3 sequence (DNA): TGTGCCAGCAGCCGCGGGAGGGACACCGGGGAGCTGTTTTTT. The full variable domain, its missing parts supplied by reference TRBV11-3 and TRBJ2-2, is EAGVVQSPRYKIIEKKQPVAFWCNPISGHNTLYWYLQNLGQGPELLIRYENEEAVDDSQLPKDRFSAERLKGVDSTLKIQPAELGDSAVYLCASSRGRDTGELFFGEGSRLTVL.

The chain uses TRBV5-4 and TRBJ1-6; maybe TRBD1 (5 bases). V lost 1 base to trimming and J lost 7 bases, with 12 bases between them. This CDR3 comprises 15 residues. Looked up from germline, CDR1 is SGHNT and CDR2 is YYREEE (reference sequence). CDR3 sequence: CASSLKQGGNSPLHF. For the CDR3, the DNA is TGTGCCAGCAGCTTGAAGCAGGGAGGGAATTCACCCCTCCACTTT.

The chain carries TRBV2 and TRBJ2-7; D uncertain. V lost 7 bases and J lost 0, with 13 bases in between. The CDR3 runs 14 residues. The germline V gene encodes CDR1 SNHLY and CDR2 FYNNEI. The CDR3 bases are TGTGCCAGCACCTACGGCGGAAGCTCCTACGAGCAGTACTTC. It specifies CASTYGGSSYEQYF.

V and J are TRBV5-1 and TRBJ2-4; D possibly corresponds to TRBD1 (5 bases). Looked up from germline, CDR1 is SGHRS and CDR2 is YFSETQ. Deletions cut 3 bases from V and 7 bases from J, with 14 bases between. The CDR3 extends over 14 amino acids. The CDR3 spells CASSSQGERNIQYF. As DNA, the CDR3 is TGCGCCAGCAGCTCTCAGGGTGAACGTAACATTCAGTACTTC. The full variable domain, in which reference TRBV5-1 and TRBJ2-4 provide the parts outside the CDR3, is KAGVTQTPRYLIKTRGQQVTLSCSPISGHRSVSWYQQTPGQGLQFLFEYFSETQRNKGNFPGRFSGRQFSNSRSEMNVSTLELGDSALYLCASSSQGERNIQYFGAGTRLSVL.

The genes are TRBV2 and TRBJ1-5; the match to TRBD1 covers 8 bases. Germline V gives CDR1 SNHLY, CDR2 FYNNEI. The V segment lost 5 bases and the J segment 3 bases; nucleotides outside the gene matches: 3. This CDR3 contains 14 residues. The CDR3 spells CASSRTGPNQPQHF. In DNA, the CDR3 is TGTGCCAGCAGTCGGACAGGGCCCAATCAGCCCCAGCATTTT.